This T cell receptor (beta chain) was retrieved from a study of cytomegalovirus exposure and HLA in healthy donors. Donors counted as nominally healthy when sampled, yet unrecorded immune exposures were likely. Primers for the PCR totalled 60 Vbeta and 13 Jbeta. Assay: immunoSEQ multiplex PCR; the TCRdb copy retains only in-frame clones and omits some. The top ten hold around 0.52% of the sample, which has around 180,000 clones, more than 65% seen once. CDR3 length: 14 residues. V gave up 0 bases and J gave up 4 bases, with 10 bases separating them. CDR1 and CDR2 from the germline V gene are SGDLS and YYNGEE.

Material for sequencing was PBMCs. The rearrangement uses TRBV9 and TRBJ1-1, with D uncertain. This receptor was taken from a woman aged 45-65 years in good health and CMV-seronegative. The CDR3 DNA follows: TGTGCCAGCAGCGTAGCCCCAGGTGGCACTGAAGCTTTCTTT. This sequence encodes CASSVAPGGTEAFF.